This is a list of T cell receptor beta chains from one sample in a study of a mutant IDH1 vaccine in newly diagnosed glioma. TCRdb's copy holds only in-frame clones and misses some; the assay was immunoSEQ multiplex PCR. The table lists 99,000 or so clones, around 90% of them singletons. This material consisted of PBMCs, taken from a glioma patient treated with radiotherapy, temozolomide or both. The source is a woman aged 50 to 60 with glioma. Both conserved end residues are part of each CDR3. Fields, in order: D gene, clone size, V gene, J gene, CDR3 protein, CDR3 DNA. A D gene is named only where the DNA matches it firmly. Size is omitted from some rows. Given values are once, few, many or a class for expanded clones.

d_gene: TRBD2; abundance: NA; v_gene: TRBV10-3; j_gene: TRBJ2-4; CDR3aa: CATTTGGLTSGRTKNIQYF; CDR3nt: TGTGCCACGACGACAGGGGGATTGACTAGCGGGAGAACCAAAAACATTCAGTACTTC
d_gene: NA; abundance: NA; v_gene: TRBV2; j_gene: TRBJ2-2; CDR3aa: CASSPTANTGELFF; CDR3nt: TGTGCCAGCAGCCCGACAGCGAACACCGGGGAGCTGTTTTTT
d_gene: TRBD2; abundance: NA; v_gene: TRBV9; j_gene: TRBJ2-7; CDR3aa: CASSDRTSGVYEQYF; CDR3nt: TGTGCCAGCAGCGACAGGACTAGCGGGGTCTACGAGCAGTACTTC
d_gene: NA; abundance: NA; v_gene: TRBV11-3; j_gene: TRBJ2-3; CDR3aa: CASSLDSDRRSTDTQYF; CDR3nt: TGTGCCAGCAGCTTAGATTCGGACAGACGATCCACAGATACGCAGTATTTT
d_gene: NA; abundance: once; v_gene: TRBV5-8; j_gene: TRBJ2-7; CDR3aa: CASRPRQVSGFYEQYF; CDR3nt: TGTGCCAGCAGACCCCGACAGGTCTCTGGGTTCTACGAGCAGTACTTC
d_gene: TRBD2; abundance: NA; v_gene: TRBV27; j_gene: TRBJ2-7; CDR3aa: CASSSKNQGAGVTDEQYF; CDR3nt: TGTGCCAGCAGCTCTAAGAACCAGGGAGCGGGAGTTACTGACGAGCAGTACTTC
d_gene: TRBD1; abundance: NA; v_gene: TRBV5-6; j_gene: TRBJ1-1; CDR3aa: CASRSTGAPGAFF; CDR3nt: TGTGCCAGCAGATCGACAGGGGCCCCAGGGGCTTTCTTT
d_gene: NA; abundance: few; v_gene: TRBV5-4; j_gene: TRBJ1-2; CDR3aa: CASRPVGGSYGYTF; CDR3nt: TGTGCCAGCAGACCCGTGGGGGGCTCCTATGGCTACACCTTC
d_gene: TRBD2; abundance: NA; v_gene: TRBV5-1; j_gene: TRBJ2-3; CDR3aa: CASSPGLAPDTQYF; CDR3nt: TGCGCCAGCAGTCCGGGACTAGCCCCAGATACGCAGTATTTT
d_gene: TRBD2; abundance: NA; v_gene: TRBV18; j_gene: TRBJ2-3; CDR3aa: CASSPSTSGSTDTQYF; CDR3nt: TGTGCCAGCTCACCCTCCACTAGCGGAAGCACAGATACGCAGTATTTT
d_gene: NA; abundance: few; v_gene: TRBV5-1; j_gene: TRBJ1-4; CDR3aa: CASTTPGGGQTEKLFF; CDR3nt: TGCGCCAGCACCACCCCGGGGGGAGGACAAACTGAAAAACTGTTTTTT
d_gene: NA; abundance: NA; v_gene: TRBV5-6; j_gene: TRBJ1-5; CDR3aa: CASSLRSNQPQHF; CDR3nt: TGTGCCAGCAGCTTGCGGAGCAATCAGCCCCAGCATTTT
d_gene: NA; abundance: NA; v_gene: TRBV18; j_gene: TRBJ1-2; CDR3aa: CASSEGLANYGYTF; CDR3nt: TGTGCCAGCTCAGAAGGGTTAGCTAACTATGGCTACACCTTC
d_gene: NA; abundance: NA; v_gene: TRBV30; j_gene: TRBJ2-7; CDR3aa: CAWSPVYVGGEQYF; CDR3nt: TGTGCCTGGAGTCCGGTTTATGTTGGCGGCGAGCAGTACTTC
d_gene: NA; abundance: NA; v_gene: TRBV21-1; j_gene: TRBJ2-7; CDR3aa: CASSKATASSYEQYF; CDR3nt: TGTGCCAGCAGCAAAGCGACAGCGAGCTCCTACGAGCAGTACTTC
d_gene: TRBD2; abundance: NA; v_gene: TRBV18; j_gene: TRBJ2-7; CDR3aa: CASSPLRVVRREGRYEQYF; CDR3nt: TGTGCCAGCTCACCACTAAGAGTCGTCAGGCGGGAGGGCCGCTACGAGCAGTACTTC
d_gene: NA; abundance: NA; v_gene: TRBV6-6; j_gene: TRBJ2-5; CDR3aa: CASSYRAPETQYF; CDR3nt: TGTGCCAGCAGTTACAGGGCCCCGGAGACCCAGTACTTC
d_gene: NA; abundance: NA; v_gene: TRBV11-2; j_gene: TRBJ2-2; CDR3aa: CASSLDRLAQWELFF; CDR3nt: TGTGCCAGCAGCTTAGATAGGCTAGCGCAGTGGGAGCTGTTTTTT
d_gene: TRBD2; abundance: NA; v_gene: TRBV7-3; j_gene: TRBJ2-5; CDR3aa: CASSLRGSGRETQYF; CDR3nt: TGTGCCAGCAGCTTACGCGGGAGTGGGAGAGAGACCCAGTACTTC
d_gene: TRBD2; abundance: NA; v_gene: TRBV2; j_gene: TRBJ2-2; CDR3aa: CASSGTSGNTGELFF; CDR3nt: TGTGCCAGCAGTGGGACTAGCGGGAACACCGGGGAGCTGTTTTTT
d_gene: TRBD1; abundance: NA; v_gene: TRBV27; j_gene: TRBJ2-7; CDR3aa: CASSHDRGLYEQYF; CDR3nt: TGTGCCAGCAGCCATGACAGGGGGCTCTACGAGCAGTACTTC
d_gene: TRBD1; abundance: NA; v_gene: TRBV18; j_gene: TRBJ2-7; CDR3aa: CASSPGQGGNYEQYF; CDR3nt: TGTGCCAGCTCACCGGGACAGGGAGGTAACTACGAGCAGTACTTC
d_gene: TRBD1; abundance: NA; v_gene: TRBV9; j_gene: TRBJ2-1; CDR3aa: CASSVAGNRGLNEQFF; CDR3nt: TGTGCCAGCAGCGTAGCTGGGAACAGGGGGCTCAATGAGCAGTTCTTC
d_gene: TRBD2; abundance: NA; v_gene: TRBV2; j_gene: TRBJ2-7; CDR3aa: CASTKGGGGWSYEQYF; CDR3nt: TGTGCCAGCACCAAAGGTGGGGGGGGTTGGTCCTACGAGCAGTACTTC
d_gene: TRBD1; abundance: NA; v_gene: TRBV4-2; j_gene: TRBJ1-5; CDR3aa: CASSLALQGGNQPQHF; CDR3nt: TGTGCCAGCAGCTTAGCGCTGCAGGGGGGCAATCAGCCCCAGCATTTT
d_gene: NA; abundance: NA; v_gene: TRBV28; j_gene: TRBJ1-1; CDR3aa: CASSLPSLDAFF; CDR3nt: TGTGCCAGCAGTTTACCCAGTTTGGACGCTTTCTTT
d_gene: NA; abundance: NA; v_gene: TRBV29-1; j_gene: TRBJ1-5; CDR3aa: CSVGARDQPQHF; CDR3nt: TGCAGCGTTGGGGCGAGGGATCAGCCCCAGCATTTT
d_gene: NA; abundance: few; v_gene: TRBV9; j_gene: TRBJ1-1; CDR3aa: CASSTQGRTEAFF; CDR3nt: TGTGCCAGCAGCACCCAGGGACGAACTGAAGCTTTCTTT
d_gene: NA; abundance: NA; v_gene: TRBV5-4; j_gene: TRBJ1-1; CDR3aa: CASRQEGPGTTEAFF; CDR3nt: TGTGCCAGCAGGCAAGAGGGACCAGGGACCACTGAAGCTTTCTTT
d_gene: TRBD1; abundance: few; v_gene: TRBV30; j_gene: TRBJ1-5; CDR3aa: CAWSGQGGQPQHF; CDR3nt: TGTGCCTGGAGTGGACAGGGCGGTCAGCCCCAGCATTTT
d_gene: TRBD1; abundance: NA; v_gene: TRBV5-4; j_gene: TRBJ2-7; CDR3aa: CASSLEIGQGVYEQYF; CDR3nt: TGTGCCAGCAGCTTGGAAATCGGACAGGGGGTTTACGAGCAGTACTTC
d_gene: NA; abundance: NA; v_gene: TRBV5-4; j_gene: TRBJ1-2; CDR3aa: CASSTPEEYGYTF; CDR3nt: TGTGCCAGCAGCACCCCAGAGGAGTATGGCTACACCTTC
d_gene: NA; abundance: once; v_gene: TRBV5-4; j_gene: TRBJ1-2; CDR3aa: CASSFGEYGYTF; CDR3nt: TGTGCCAGCAGCTTTGGGGAGTATGGCTACACCTTC
d_gene: TRBD2; abundance: NA; v_gene: TRBV27; j_gene: TRBJ2-3; CDR3aa: CASIGAGGGGTQYF; CDR3nt: TGTGCCAGCATAGGAGCGGGAGGGGGCGGTACGCAGTATTTT
d_gene: TRBD1; abundance: few; v_gene: TRBV6-1; j_gene: TRBJ1-6; CDR3aa: CASIDRVRDSPLHF; CDR3nt: TGTGCCAGCATAGACAGGGTTCGGGATTCACCCCTCCACTTT
d_gene: NA; abundance: NA; v_gene: TRBV15; j_gene: TRBJ1-1; CDR3aa: CATSSPNGGLNTEAFF; CDR3nt: TGTGCCACCAGCTCTCCTAACGGGGGCCTGAACACTGAAGCTTTCTTT
d_gene: TRBD1; abundance: NA; v_gene: TRBV4-1; j_gene: TRBJ2-7; CDR3aa: CASSQAGTAAYEQYF; CDR3nt: TGCGCCAGCAGCCAAGCCGGGACAGCAGCCTACGAGCAGTACTTC